The clone carrying this T cell receptor beta chain was found many times. Its specificity is not known. Each CDR3 protein gets one entry after TCRdb re-called the reads with MiXCR. The table lists about 180,000 distinct CDR3 sequences, approximately 14% of them singletons, with 20% to 30% in the top ten. These data originate in a study of T cell repertoires in cytomegalovirus infection. In the study overall: In public TCR beta signatures, there were indications of both CMV infection and matching HLA type. Study-level points and caveats: Clonotype analysis showed dominance of the ex vivo response by HLA-C-restricted CMV-specific TCR beta clonotypes. Identification of carriers of CMV plus the relevant HLA was performed using cumulative public TCR beta family frequency.

This CDR3 has 14 residues. Trimming shortened V by 0 bases and J by 9 bases, and 12 bases separated the two germline ends. The germline gives CDR1 LNHNV, CDR2 YYDKDF (reference sequence). V and J are TRBV15 and TRBJ2-1; D is unclear. The material sequenced was PBMCs. The receptor comes from a human donor in good health (CMV status not recorded). Some clones in this sample may be carry-over from other donors' samples. The CDR3 sequence is CATSRDMNSLEQFF. The CDR3 region has the DNA TGTGCCACCAGCAGAGATATGAACAGTCTTGAGCAGTTCTTC.